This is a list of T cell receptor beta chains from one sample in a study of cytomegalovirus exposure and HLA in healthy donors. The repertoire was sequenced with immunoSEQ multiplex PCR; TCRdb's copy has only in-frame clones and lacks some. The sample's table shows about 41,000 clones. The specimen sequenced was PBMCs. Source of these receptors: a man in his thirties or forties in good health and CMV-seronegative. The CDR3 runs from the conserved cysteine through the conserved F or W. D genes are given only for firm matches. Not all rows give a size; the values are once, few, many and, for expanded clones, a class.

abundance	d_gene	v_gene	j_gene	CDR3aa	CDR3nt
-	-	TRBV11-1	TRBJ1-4	CASSLAVSGKGEKLFF	TGTGCCAGCAGCTTAGCCGTATCCGGGAAAGGGGAAAAACTGTTTTTT
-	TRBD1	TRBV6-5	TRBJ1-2	CASSLPDRERGYTF	TGTGCCAGCAGTTTGCCGGACAGGGAGCGTGGCTACACCTTC
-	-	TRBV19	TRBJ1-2	CASSPGTGPYGYTF	TGTGCCAGTAGCCCGGGAACAGGGCCCTATGGCTACACCTTC
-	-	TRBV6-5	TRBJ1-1	CASSPGTSTEAFF	TGTGCCAGCAGTCCTGGGACAAGCACTGAAGCTTTCTTT
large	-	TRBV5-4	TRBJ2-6	CASSLGESSSGANVLTF	TGTGCCAGCAGCTTGGGGGAGAGTTCCTCTGGGGCCAACGTCCTGACTTTC
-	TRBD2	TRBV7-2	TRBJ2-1	CASSFSLAGGVNEQFF	TGTGCCAGCAGCTTCAGCCTCGCGGGAGGTGTCAATGAGCAGTTCTTC
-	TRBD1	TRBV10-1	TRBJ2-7	CASSVTGEGSYEQYF	TGCGCCAGCAGTGTAACAGGGGAAGGCTCCTACGAGCAGTACTTC
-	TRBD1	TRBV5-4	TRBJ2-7	CASRGQAQVQYF	TGTGCCAGCAGGGGACAGGCTCAGGTGCAGTACTTC
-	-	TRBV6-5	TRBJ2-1	CASSTQGLGYNEQFF	TGTGCCAGCAGTACACAGGGCCTGGGTTACAATGAGCAGTTCTTC
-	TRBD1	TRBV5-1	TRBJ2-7	CASSSGQGEQYF	TGCGCCAGCAGCAGTGGACAGGGGGAGCAGTACTTC
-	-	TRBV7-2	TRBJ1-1	CASSLNMMNTEAFF	TGTGCCAGCAGCTTAAACATGATGAACACTGAAGCTTTCTTT
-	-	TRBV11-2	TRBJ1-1	CASSPRGGGRLVTEAFF	TGTGCCAGCAGCCCCCGGGGCGGGGGGCGGTTGGTCACTGAAGCTTTCTTT
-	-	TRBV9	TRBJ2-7	CASSEGRTYEQYF	TGTGCCAGCAGCGAGGGGCGGACCTACGAGCAGTACTTC
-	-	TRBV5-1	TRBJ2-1	CASSLARPHNEQFF	TGCGCCAGCAGCTTGGCGAGGCCCCACAATGAGCAGTTCTTC
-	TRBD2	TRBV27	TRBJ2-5	CASSSGTSGGNQETQYF	TGTGCCAGCAGTTCCGGGACTAGCGGGGGGAACCAAGAGACCCAGTACTTC
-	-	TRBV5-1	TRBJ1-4	CASSRQGQTNEKLFF	TGCGCCAGCAGCCGTCAGGGACAAACTAATGAAAAACTGTTTTTT
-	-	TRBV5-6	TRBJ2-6	CASSSTGDGANVLTF	TGTGCCAGCAGCTCCACGGGAGATGGGGCCAACGTCCTGACTTTC
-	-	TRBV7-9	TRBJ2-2	CASSLGVENTGELFF	TGTGCCAGCAGCTTAGGAGTAGAGAACACCGGGGAGCTGTTTTTT
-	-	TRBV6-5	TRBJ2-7	CASSYAGEQYF	TGTGCCAGCAGTTACGCGGGAGAGCAGTACTTC
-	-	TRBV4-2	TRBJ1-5	CASSQASDIGNQPQHF	TGTGCCAGCAGCCAAGCCTCGGACATAGGCAATCAGCCCCAGCATTTT
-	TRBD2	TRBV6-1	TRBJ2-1	CASSDPLAGAEGQFF	TGTGCCAGCAGTGATCCCCTAGCGGGTGCCGAAGGGCAGTTCTTC
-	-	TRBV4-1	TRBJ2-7	CASSQADSGYEQYF	TGCGCCAGCAGCCAAGCTGACTCCGGGTACGAGCAGTACTTC
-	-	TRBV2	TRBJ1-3	CASREGPGNTIYF	TGTGCCAGCAGGGAGGGACCTGGAAACACCATATATTTT
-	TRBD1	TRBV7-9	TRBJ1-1	CASSFGDSTDTEAFF	TGTGCCAGCAGCTTTGGGGACAGTACCGACACTGAAGCTTTCTTT
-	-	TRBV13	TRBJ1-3	CASSLGRGAFSGNTIYF	TGTGCCAGCAGCTTAGGCCGGGGGGCCTTCTCCGGAAACACCATATATTTT
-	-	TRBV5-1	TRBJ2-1	CASRSSGDSNEQFF	TGCGCCAGCAGATCTTCCGGGGATTCCAATGAGCAGTTCTTC
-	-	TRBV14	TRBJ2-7	CASSQGGLTHEQYF	TGTGCCAGCAGCCAAGGGGGACTTACGCACGAGCAGTACTTC
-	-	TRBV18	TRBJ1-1	CASSPAGTEAFF	TGTGCCAGCTCACCGGCGGGCACTGAAGCTTTCTTT
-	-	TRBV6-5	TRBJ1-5	CASRGAYYQPQHF	TGTGCCAGCAGGGGGGCTTATTATCAGCCCCAGCATTTT
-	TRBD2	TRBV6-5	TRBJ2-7	CASSYWTSGSTEQYF	TGTGCCAGCAGTTATTGGACTAGCGGGAGTACCGAGCAGTACTTC
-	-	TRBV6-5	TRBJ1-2	CASTTGYGYTF	TGTGCCAGCACTACAGGGTATGGCTACACCTTC
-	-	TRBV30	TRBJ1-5	CAWSRGHHSNQPQHF	TGTGCCTGGAGTCGAGGACATCATAGCAATCAGCCCCAGCATTTT
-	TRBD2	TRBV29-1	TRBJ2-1	CSAVMIWGGGALEQFF	TGCAGCGCCGTAATGATTTGGGGCGGGGGGGCCCTTGAGCAGTTCTTC
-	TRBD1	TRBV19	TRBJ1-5	CASTDRGGNQPQHF	TGTGCCAGTACAGACAGGGGCGGCAATCAGCCCCAGCATTTT
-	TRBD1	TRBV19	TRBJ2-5	CASSVWDRVAETQYF	TGTGCCAGTAGTGTGTGGGACAGGGTCGCCGAGACCCAGTACTTC
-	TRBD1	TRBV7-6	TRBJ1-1	CASSSRRQGGTEAFF	TGTGCCAGCAGCTCTAGAAGACAGGGAGGCACTGAAGCTTTCTTT
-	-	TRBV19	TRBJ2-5	CASSLGSQETQYF	TGTGCCAGTAGTCTTGGCAGCCAAGAGACCCAGTACTTC
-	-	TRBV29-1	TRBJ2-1	CSLEGRGNEQFF	TGCAGCCTGGAGGGTCGGGGCAATGAGCAGTTCTTC
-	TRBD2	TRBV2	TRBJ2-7	CASSGRTSSYEQYF	TGTGCCAGCAGTGGACGGACTAGCTCCTACGAGCAGTACTTC
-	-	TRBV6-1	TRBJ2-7	CASVPGNHYEQYF	TGTGCCAGCGTACCGGGAAACCACTACGAGCAGTACTTC
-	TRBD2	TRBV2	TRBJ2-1	CASRSGTSSNEQFF	TGTGCCAGCAGATCCGGGACTAGTAGCAATGAGCAGTTCTTC
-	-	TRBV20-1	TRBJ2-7	CSAGGEQYF	TGCAGTGCGGGAGGCGAGCAGTACTTC